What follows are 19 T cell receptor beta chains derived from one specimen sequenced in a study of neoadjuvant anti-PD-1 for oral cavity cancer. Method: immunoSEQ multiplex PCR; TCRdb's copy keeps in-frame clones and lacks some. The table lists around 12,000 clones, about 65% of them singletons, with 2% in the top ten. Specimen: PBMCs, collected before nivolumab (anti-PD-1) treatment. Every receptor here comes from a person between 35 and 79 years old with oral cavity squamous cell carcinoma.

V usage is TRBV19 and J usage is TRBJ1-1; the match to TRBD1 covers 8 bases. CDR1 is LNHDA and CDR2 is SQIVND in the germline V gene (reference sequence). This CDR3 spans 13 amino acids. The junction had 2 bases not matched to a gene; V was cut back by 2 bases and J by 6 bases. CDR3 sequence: CASSISTGAEAFF. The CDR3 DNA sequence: TGTGCCAGTAGTATATCGACAGGGGCTGAAGCTTTCTTT.

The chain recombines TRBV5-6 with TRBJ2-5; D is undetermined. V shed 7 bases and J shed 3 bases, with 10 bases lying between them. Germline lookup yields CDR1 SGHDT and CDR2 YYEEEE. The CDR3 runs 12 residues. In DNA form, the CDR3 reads TGTGCCAGCTTTGACGATAAAGAGACCCAGTACTTC. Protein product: CASFDDKETQYF.

The CDR3 sequence: CGSGGEIAQYF. The CDR3 bases are TGTGGGAGCGGGGGAGAGATCGCGCAGTATTTT. The chain recombines TRBV2 with TRBJ2-3, with 8 bases identical to TRBD2. Germline values: CDR1 SNHLY, CDR2 FYNNEI. CDR3 size: 11 residues.

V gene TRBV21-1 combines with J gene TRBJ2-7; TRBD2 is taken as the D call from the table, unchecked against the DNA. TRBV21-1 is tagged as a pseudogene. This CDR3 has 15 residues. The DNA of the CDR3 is TGTGCCAGCAGCAAAGGAGGCGGGCCCCCATCGGAGCAGTACTTC. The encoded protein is CASSKGGGPPSEQYF.

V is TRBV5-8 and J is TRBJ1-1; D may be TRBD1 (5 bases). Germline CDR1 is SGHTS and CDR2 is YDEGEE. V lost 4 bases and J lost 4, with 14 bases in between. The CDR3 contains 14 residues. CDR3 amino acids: CASSGGLWSTEAFF. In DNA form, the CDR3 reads TGTGCCAGCAGCGGGGGACTTTGGTCCACTGAAGCTTTCTTT. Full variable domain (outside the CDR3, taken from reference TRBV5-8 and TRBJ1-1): EAGVTQSPTHLIKTRGQQATLRCSPISGHTSVYWYQQALGLGLQFLLWYDEGEERNRGNFPPRFSGRQFPNYSSELNVNALELEDSALYLCASSGGLWSTEAFFGQGTRLTVV.

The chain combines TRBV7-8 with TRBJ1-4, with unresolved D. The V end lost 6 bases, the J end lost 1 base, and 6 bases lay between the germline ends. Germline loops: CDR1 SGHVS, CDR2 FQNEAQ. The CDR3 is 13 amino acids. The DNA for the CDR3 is TGTGCCAGCAGAGAAAAAACTAATGAAAAACTGTTTTTT. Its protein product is CASREKTNEKLFF.

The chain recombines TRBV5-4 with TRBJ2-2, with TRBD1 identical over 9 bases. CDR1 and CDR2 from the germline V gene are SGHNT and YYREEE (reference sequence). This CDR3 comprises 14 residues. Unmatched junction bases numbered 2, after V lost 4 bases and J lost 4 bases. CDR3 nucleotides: TGTGCCAGCAGCGGACAGGGGCGCACCGGGGAGCTGTTTTTT. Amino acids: CASSGQGRTGELFF.

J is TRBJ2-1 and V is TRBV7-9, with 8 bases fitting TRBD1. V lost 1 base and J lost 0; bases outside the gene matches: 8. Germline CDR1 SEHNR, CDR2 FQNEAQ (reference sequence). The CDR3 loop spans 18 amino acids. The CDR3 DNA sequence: TGTGCCAGCAGCTTAGATCAGGGGGCGAGTAGCTCCTACAATGAGCAGTTCTTC. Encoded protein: CASSLDQGASSSYNEQFF.

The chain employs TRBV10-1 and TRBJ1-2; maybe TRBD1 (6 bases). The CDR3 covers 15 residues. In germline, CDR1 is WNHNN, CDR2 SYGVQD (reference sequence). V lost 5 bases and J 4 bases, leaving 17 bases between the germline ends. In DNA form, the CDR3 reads TGCGCCAGCAGTCCAGACGTACAGGGAGCCTATGGCTACACCTTC. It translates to CASSPDVQGAYGYTF.

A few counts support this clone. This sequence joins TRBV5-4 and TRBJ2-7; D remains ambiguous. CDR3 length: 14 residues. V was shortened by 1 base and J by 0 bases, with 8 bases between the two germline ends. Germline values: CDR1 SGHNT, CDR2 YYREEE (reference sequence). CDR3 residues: CASSLLPSSYEQYF. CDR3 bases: TGTGCCAGCAGCTTGCTCCCGAGCTCCTACGAGCAGTACTTC.

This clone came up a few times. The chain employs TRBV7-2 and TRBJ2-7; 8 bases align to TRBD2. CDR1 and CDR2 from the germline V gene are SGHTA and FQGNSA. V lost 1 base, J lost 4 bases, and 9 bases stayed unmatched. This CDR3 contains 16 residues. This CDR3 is CASSLEAAGGQYEQYF. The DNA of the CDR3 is TGTGCCAGCAGCTTAGAGGCGGCGGGGGGCCAATACGAGCAGTACTTC.

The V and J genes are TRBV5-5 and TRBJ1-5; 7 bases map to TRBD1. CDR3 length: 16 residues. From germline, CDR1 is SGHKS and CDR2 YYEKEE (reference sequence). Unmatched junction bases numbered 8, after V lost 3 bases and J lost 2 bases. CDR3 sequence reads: CASSSDRAGGNQPQHF. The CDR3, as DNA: TGTGCCAGCAGCTCCGACAGGGCAGGAGGCAATCAGCCCCAGCATTTT.

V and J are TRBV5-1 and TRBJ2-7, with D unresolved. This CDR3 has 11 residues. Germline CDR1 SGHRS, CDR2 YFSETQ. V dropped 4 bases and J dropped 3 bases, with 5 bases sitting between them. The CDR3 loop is CASSAGYEQYF. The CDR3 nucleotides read TGCGCCAGCAGCGCAGGCTACGAGCAGTACTTC.

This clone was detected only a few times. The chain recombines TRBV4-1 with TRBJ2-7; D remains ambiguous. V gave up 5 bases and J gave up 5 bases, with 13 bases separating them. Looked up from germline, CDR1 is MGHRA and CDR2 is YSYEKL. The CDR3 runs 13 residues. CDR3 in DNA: TGCGCCAGCAGCGCAACCACGTCCAACGAGCAGTACTTC. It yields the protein CASSATTSNEQYF.

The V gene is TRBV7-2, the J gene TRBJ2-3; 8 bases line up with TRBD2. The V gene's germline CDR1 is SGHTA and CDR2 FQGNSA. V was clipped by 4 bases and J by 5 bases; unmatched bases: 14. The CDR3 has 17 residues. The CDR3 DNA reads TGTGCCAGCAGCTCCCTACCCGGGGGGGGGCTAGGAGATACGCAGTATTTT. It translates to CASSSLPGGGLGDTQYF.

The CDR3 nucleotides read TGTGCCAGCAGCTTGGAGGTGGAGGCCGCTGAAGCTTTCTTT. It encodes CASSLEVEAAEAFF. The rearrangement links TRBV5-4 to TRBJ1-1; D is unresolved. The CDR3 runs 14 residues. Germline V gene data show CDR1 as SGHNT and CDR2 as YYREEE (reference sequence). V lost 0 bases to trimming and J lost 6 bases, with 12 bases between them.

CDR3 bases: TGTGCCAGCAGTGACGGAGGGGCTTTGGCAGATACGCAGTATTTT. Its protein product is CASSDGGALADTQYF. J is TRBJ2-3 and V is TRBV2; a weak D match, TRBD2 (6 bases). V was trimmed by 3 bases and J by 4 bases, leaving 14 bases between them. The CDR3 is 15 residues long. Germline CDR1 reads SNHLY; CDR2 reads FYNNEI. The full variable domain, its missing parts supplied by reference TRBV2 and TRBJ2-3, is EPEVTQTPSHQVTQMGQEVILRCVPISNHLYFYWYRQILGQKVEFLVSFYNNEISEKSEIFDDQFSVERPDGSNFTLKIRSTKLEDSAMYFCASSDGGALADTQYFGPGTRLTVL.

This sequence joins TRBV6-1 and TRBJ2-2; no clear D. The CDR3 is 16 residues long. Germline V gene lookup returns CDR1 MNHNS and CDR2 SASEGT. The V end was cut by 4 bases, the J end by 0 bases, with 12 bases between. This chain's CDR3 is CASSVLGDANTGELFF. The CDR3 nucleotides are TGTGCCAGCAGTGTGCTAGGAGACGCGAACACCGGGGAGCTGTTTTTT.

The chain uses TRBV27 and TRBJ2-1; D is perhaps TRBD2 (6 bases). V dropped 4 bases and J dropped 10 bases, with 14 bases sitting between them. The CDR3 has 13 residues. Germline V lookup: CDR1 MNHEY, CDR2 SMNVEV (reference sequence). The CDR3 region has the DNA TGTGCCAGCAGTTCGGGACTCCCAGGGGAGCAGTTCTTC. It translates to CASSSGLPGEQFF.